This TCR beta chain was identified in a study of T-cell memory formation after mild COVID-19. Study-wide results and limits: Contracting clones from day 15 to 85 showed balanced CD4/CD8; later expanders favored CD4+. Contracting CD4+ clones sat mainly in CM and EM; CD8+ in EMRA.

For this clonotype: Its antigen remains unknown.

TCR alpha and TCR beta cDNA libraries carrying sample barcodes and UMIs were produced by 5'RACE using constant-segment primers. Via MiXCR, TCRdb re-called the 5' RACE reads, giving one row per CDR3 protein. Of fewer than 700,000 distinct CDR3 sequences in the sample, around 17% were seen once. Germline CDR1 reads LGHNA; CDR2 reads YSLEER. This CDR3 contains 16 residues. Trimming pared 0 bases from V and 5 bases from J, leaving 17 bases between. The TCR sequence derives from an adult woman who had mild COVID-19 (a few samples of this study predate the infection). Cell type and time point are not known. Sequencing input: PBMCs or a T cell subset sorted from them (not recorded which). This rearrangement joins TRBV4-3 to TRBJ2-7; TRBD1 might be the D (6 bases). The CDR3 DNA sequence: TGCGCCAGCAGCCAAGAAACCAGGGGACCGCAGGACGAGCAGTACTTC. This codes for CASSQETRGPQDEQYF.